Reported below is one T cell receptor beta chain. What it binds is not known. This entry belongs to a study of cytomegalovirus exposure and HLA in healthy donors. Findings of the study overall: According to a later analysis, donors in an Asian-associated ancestry cluster reportedly had fewer N-insertions than the roughly 670-donor mean. Later analysis identified a missense DCLRE1C variant that was linked to TCR beta V- and J-gene trimming. A later analysis reported that several of the most significant clusters appeared to be linked to common viral pathogens, among them Epstein-Barr virus. In a later analysis, specific HLA alleles were associated with under 20,000 TCR beta sequences at a 0.05 false discovery rate.

The length of the CDR3 is 15 residues. Germline CDR1 reads SGHAT; CDR2 reads FQDESV (reference sequence). Losses at the gene ends were 5 bases for V and 7 bases for J; bases not matched to a gene: 8. The PCR was carried out with 60 Vbeta primers and 13 Jbeta primers. The assay was immunoSEQ multiplex PCR, and TCRdb's table has in-frame clones only and misses some. The table shows approximately 55,000 clones, with about 81% occurring only once. The chain is built from TRBV11-1 and TRBJ2-1, with TRBD2 identical over 10 bases. The TCR sequence derives from a boy younger than 18 in good health and CMV-seropositive. Input material: PBMCs. The CDR3 DNA is TGTGCCAGCAGCCGCGGACTAGCGGATGTTAATGAGCAGTTCTTC. It yields the protein CASSRGLADVNEQFF.